The clone carrying this TCR beta chain has only a few counts. Its antigen is as yet unknown. Stated time point: cycle 4 day 1 (C4D1), after less than 7 weeks of nivolumab. Every one of the patients relapsed after autologous stem cell transplantation (brentuximab vedotin exposure was variable). Profiling relied on immunoSEQ multiplex PCR, and the TCRdb table lists in-frame clones only, not all of them. The sample consists of roughly 100,000 clones, about 93% of them appearing once. V lost 7 bases, J lost 4 bases, and 3 bases stayed unmatched. This CDR3 is built from 14 residues. Per the germline V gene, CDR1 is ENHRY and CDR2 is SYGVKD. The sample belongs to a study of PD-1 blockade in classical Hodgkin lymphoma. Whole-study results and caveats: Complete responders entered with baseline diversity on par with newly diagnosed patients, the results showed.

The V call is TRBV10-3, the J call TRBJ2-3, with 12 nucleotides matching TRBD2. The sequence came from a human donor with classical Hodgkin lymphoma. The material sequenced was peripheral blood mononuclear cells (PBMCs), taken before the fourth cycle of nivolumab. In nucleotides, the CDR3 is TGTGCCATCAACCTAGCGGGAGGGTCAGATACGCAGTATTTT. Amino acid sequence: CAINLAGGSDTQYF.